This T cell receptor (beta chain) came from a study of blood T cell repertoires in COVID-19. Assay: immunoSEQ multiplex PCR; the TCRdb copy retains only in-frame clones and omits some. The sample lists some 99,000 clones; approximately 87% were seen once. This clone was recorded a few times. Sample: peripheral blood. The clonotype was recovered from a woman aged 55-70 years with acute or convalescent COVID-19.

For the CDR3, the DNA is TGTGCCAGCAGCCCTCGAGGGTGGATGTTCGTAGACGAGCAGTACTTC. Translating it yields CASSPRGWMFVDEQYF. The rearrangement links TRBV6-2 or TRBV6-3 to TRBJ2-7, with D possibly matching TRBD2 (5 bases). Trimming removed 6 bases from V and 5 bases from J, with 23 bases in between. Germline loops: CDR1 MNHEY, CDR2 SVGEGT. The CDR3 totals 16 residues.